A single sample gave rise to the 25 T cell receptor beta chains below, sequenced in a study of neurological immune-mediated disorders. TCRdb analysed the 5' RACE reads with MiXCR anew, one entry per CDR3 protein. The sample lists about 55,000 distinct CDR3 sequences, roughly 4% seen once, with roughly 1.7% in the top ten. Input material: PBMCs. These receptors came from a man aged 25 to 40 with multiple sclerosis.

This clonotype occurred many times. This chain uses TRBV5-1 with TRBJ1-4; 7 bases map to TRBD1. The CDR3 covers 14 residues. Germline V lookup: CDR1 SGHRS, CDR2 YFSETQ. V was pared by 4 bases and J by 8 bases, with 8 bases of the junction left unmatched. In nucleotides, the CDR3 is TGCGCCAGCAGCCATCAGGGGGGGCAGGAAAAACTGTTTTTT. It specifies CASSHQGGQEKLFF.

This clonotype was observed at least ten times. The V gene is TRBV19, the J gene TRBJ1-1; D gene ambiguous. CDR1 is LNHDA and CDR2 is SQIVND in the germline V gene (reference sequence). The ends were cut back, 5 bases at V and 5 bases at J, with 18 bases in the middle. The length of the CDR3 is 15 residues. CDR3 residues: CASSLGPALRTEAFF. DNA of the CDR3: TGTGCCAGTAGTCTTGGACCCGCGCTGAGGACTGAAGCTTTCTTT.

By sample fraction, this clonotype is medium-sized. The V gene is TRBV20-1, the J gene TRBJ1-2; D is ambiguous. This CDR3 comprises 12 residues. The germline V gene has CDR1 DFQATT and CDR2 SNEGSKA (reference sequence). V shed 5 bases and J shed 4 bases, with 11 bases lying between them. This CDR3 is CSAYRLTYGYTF. CDR3 bases: TGCAGTGCTTATAGACTGACCTATGGCTACACCTTC.

This clonotype was seen ten or more times. V is TRBV7-9 and J is TRBJ1-1; no definite D call. This CDR3 comprises 15 residues. The V end was cut by 5 bases, the J end by 3 bases, with 16 bases between. Looked up from germline, CDR1 is SEHNR and CDR2 is FQNEAQ (reference sequence). The CDR3 DNA follows: TGTGCCAGCAGCCTCCCCCGGGGATCTGACACTGAAGCTTTCTTT. Encoded protein: CASSLPRGSDTEAFF.

This clonotype was counted ten times or more. The J gene is TRBJ1-1, the V gene TRBV20-1, with no clear D. The CDR3 has 14 amino acids. Germline V gene sequence: CDR1 DFQATT, CDR2 SNEGSKA (reference sequence). Trimming took off 6 bases at V and 2 bases at J, with 16 bases between the two ends. This CDR3 is CSANVDALNTEAFF. In DNA, the CDR3 is TGCAGTGCGAACGTTGACGCGCTCAACACTGAAGCTTTCTTT.

Ten or more counts support this clonotype. V usage is TRBV12-3 or TRBV12-4 and J usage is TRBJ2-2, with 7 bases lining up with TRBD2. V shed 6 bases, J shed 6 bases, and the junction held 4 bases outside the gene matches. This CDR3 comprises 13 residues. The CDR3 nucleotides are TGTGCCAGCAGCAAACTAGCGCCCGGGGAGCTGTTTTTT. It specifies CASSKLAPGELFF.

This clonotype showed up many times. The V and J genes are TRBV5-1 and TRBJ2-5; TRBD2 agrees at 8 bases. The CDR3 length is 14 residues. J was trimmed by 5 bases and V by 5 bases; bases with no gene match: 8. Germline V gives CDR1 SGHRS, CDR2 YFSETQ. The CDR3 coding sequence is TGCGCCAGCAGGAACGGGGGGGCGGCGGAGACCCAGTACTTC. Translated, it gives CASRNGGAAETQYF.

In its sample, this clonotype was seen a few times. V is TRBV12-3 or TRBV12-4 and J is TRBJ1-1; 7 nucleotides agree with TRBD1. CDR3 size: 15 residues. V shed 4 bases and J 0 bases; nucleotides not matched to a gene: 5. This chain's CDR3 is CASSSQTGVNTEAFF. DNA of the CDR3: TGTGCCAGCAGTTCCCAAACAGGGGTGAACACTGAAGCTTTCTTT.

This clonotype was found many times. The gene calls are TRBV28 and TRBJ1-3; D is uncertain. Germline assignment: CDR1 MDHEN and CDR2 SYDVKM. This CDR3 spans 15 amino acids. Trimming shortened V by 5 bases and J by 0 bases, and 11 bases separated the two germline ends. The CDR3 region has the DNA TGTGCCAGCAGTCTACTCCTACCCTCTGGAAACACCATATATTTT. Encoded protein: CASSLLLPSGNTIYF.

In its sample, this clonotype was seen many times. V is TRBV12-3 or TRBV12-4 and J is TRBJ2-7, with D perhaps TRBD1 (7 bases). Trimming cost V 0 bases and J 4 bases, with 16 bases left between them. The CDR3 is 16 amino acids. The CDR3 loop reads CASSLALGGQLYEQYF. The CDR3 DNA reads TGTGCCAGCAGTTTAGCGCTCGGGGGACAGCTATACGAGCAGTACTTC.

This clonotype was seen ten or more times. The gene calls are TRBV7-8 and TRBJ2-5; 8 bases fit TRBD2. CDR1 is SGHVS, CDR2 FQNEAQ, per germline. The CDR3 sequence is 14 residues long. With V trimmed by 4 bases and J by 5 bases, 6 bases remained unmatched. The CDR3, as DNA: TGTGCCAGCAGCTCTACGGGGGGGCGGGAGACCCAGTACTTC. It encodes CASSSTGGRETQYF.

This clonotype was found many times. The gene calls are TRBV5-1 and TRBJ2-7, with 11 positions matching TRBD2. The germline gives CDR1 SGHRS, CDR2 YFSETQ. The V gene end was trimmed by 5 bases and the J gene end by 3 bases; junction bases not matched to a gene: 10. This CDR3 spans 16 amino acids. DNA for the CDR3: TGCGCCAGCAGTCCAGGGGAGCTAGCGGGAGGCTACGAGCAGTACTTC. Translated, it gives CASSPGELAGGYEQYF.

This clonotype was recorded many times. The V and J genes are TRBV20-1 and TRBJ2-3, with 11 bases that match TRBD2. Germline trimming cut 7 bases from V and 5 bases from J; bases unmatched to any gene: 8. Germline CDR1 is DFQATT and CDR2 is SNEGSKA (reference sequence). The CDR3 has 14 residues. Here the CDR3 DNA reads TGCAGTGGCCGGGGCCTAGCGGGAGGAGATACGCAGTATTTT. Protein sequence: CSGRGLAGGDTQYF.

This clonotype was seen a few times. With a much larger clone just one base away, this may be a read error. This chain joins TRBV7-6 and TRBJ2-7, with 8 bases lining up with TRBD1. Germline V gene sequence: CDR1 SGHVS, CDR2 FNYEAQ. The CDR3 length is 15 residues. DNA for the CDR3: TGTGTCAGCAGCTCACTCGGACAGGGTCAGAACGAGCAGTACTTC. Its translation is CVSSSLGQGQNEQYF.

This clonotype was seen ten or more times. The rearrangement joins TRBV6-5 to TRBJ1-3; a possible D gene is TRBD1 (5 bases). Germline CDR1 is MNHEY and CDR2 is SVGAGI. The CDR3 loop spans 14 amino acids. The V and J ends lost 7 bases and 0 bases respectively, with 10 bases between them. Here the CDR3 reads CASIRDSSGNTIYF. CDR3 DNA sequence: TGTGCCAGCATCAGGGACTCCTCTGGAAACACCATATATTTT.

This clonotype was found many times. This chain links TRBV5-1 with TRBJ1-5; D unclear. The V end was cut by 0 bases, the J end by 3 bases, with 7 bases between. This CDR3 is built from 14 residues. Per the germline V gene, CDR1 is SGHRS and CDR2 is YFSETQ. CDR3 nucleotides: TGCGCCAGCAGCTTGGACGGACTCAATCAGCCCCAGCATTTT. The encoded protein is CASSLDGLNQPQHF.

On this clonotype: Being one base from a much bigger clone, this may be a read error. V is TRBV7-8 and J is TRBJ2-5; 12 bases are a match to TRBD2. The CDR3 runs to 15 residues. CDR1 SGHVS and CDR2 FQNEAQ come from the germline V gene. Trimming took 5 bases from V and 5 from J; bases not matched to a gene: 6. The CDR3 DNA reads TGTGCCAGCAGCGAGGCTAGCGGGGGGGCCGAGACCCAGTACTTC. This translates into CASSEASGGAETQYF.

This clonotype has at least ten counts. This chain links TRBV15 with TRBJ1-5; no reliable D call. The ends were cut back, 2 bases at V and 5 bases at J, with 4 bases in the middle. Germline values: CDR1 LNHNV, CDR2 YYDKDF (reference sequence). This CDR3 has 12 amino acids. CDR3 amino acids: CATSRSHQPQHF. The CDR3 DNA reads TGTGCCACCAGCAGATCTCATCAGCCCCAGCATTTT.

This clonotype was seen at least ten times. V gene TRBV3-1 combines with J gene TRBJ2-6; tentative D call: TRBD1 (6 bases). The germline V and J ends were trimmed by 2 bases and 4 bases, with 21 bases remaining between them. The length of the CDR3 is 19 residues. CDR1 LGHDT and CDR2 YNNKEL come from the germline V gene (reference sequence). The chain's CDR3 is CASSQFSHRAAPGANVLTF. The CDR3 DNA reads TGTGCCAGCAGCCAATTCTCTCACAGGGCCGCTCCCGGGGCCAACGTCCTGACTTTC.

This clonotype appeared many times. The chain recombines TRBV19 with TRBJ2-2, with 8 bases matching TRBD2. CDR1 and CDR2 (germline): LNHDA, SQIVND (reference sequence). The CDR3 has 15 residues. The V and J ends lost 5 bases and 4 bases, in that order; junction bases with no gene match: 6. The CDR3 DNA sequence: TGTGCCAGTAGTGAGCGGGAGCGGGGCACCGGGGAGCTGTTTTTT. It translates to CASSERERGTGELFF.

This clonotype occurred many times. The chain recombines TRBV5-1 with TRBJ2-1; no clear D gene. V was trimmed by 5 bases and J by 8 bases, leaving 17 bases between them. The CDR3 runs 14 residues. CDR1 and CDR2 from the germline V gene are SGHRS and YFSETQ. CDR3 sequence: CASSPDAIRDEQFF. CDR3 DNA sequence: TGCGCCAGCAGTCCGGACGCGATTAGAGATGAGCAGTTCTTC.

This clonotype was seen ten or more times. The chain combines TRBV3-1 with TRBJ2-3; 8 bases agree with TRBD2. Trimming took 6 bases from V and 3 from J; bases not matched to a gene: 8. CDR3 length: 15 residues. The germline CDR1 and CDR2 sequences are LGHDT and YNNKEL (reference sequence). This CDR3 is CASSSSGGVTDTQYF. The CDR3 DNA is TGTGCCAGCAGTTCCAGCGGGGGAGTAACAGATACGCAGTATTTT.

This clonotype appeared many times. This sequence joins TRBV29-1 and TRBJ2-3; 13 bases match TRBD2. The V gene end was trimmed by 5 bases and the J gene end by 8 bases; junction bases not matched to a gene: 10. The CDR3 has 15 amino acids. Germline V gene data show CDR1 as SQVTM and CDR2 as ANQGSEA. CDR3 in DNA: TGCAGCGTTCGGGGCGGACTAGCGGGAGTGGTTACGCAGTATTTT. Protein: CSVRGGLAGVVTQYF.

Many counts were recorded for this clonotype. The rearrangement joins TRBV19 to TRBJ1-1; unclear D gene. The CDR3 runs 11 residues. The germline V gene has CDR1 LNHDA and CDR2 SQIVND (reference sequence). V was pared by 3 bases and J by 7 bases, with 6 bases between. CDR3 nucleotides: TGTGCCAGTAGTATCGTCAATGAAGCTTTCTTT. This sequence encodes CASSIVNEAFF.

This clonotype has a count of ten or more. The genes are TRBV4-2 and TRBJ1-5; D possibly corresponds to TRBD1 (6 bases). The CDR3 covers 16 residues. V dropped 3 bases and J dropped 3 bases, with 15 bases sitting between them. CDR1 LGHNA and CDR2 YNFKEQ come from the germline V gene. CDR3 DNA: TGTGCCAGCAGCCATGATCTATACAGGGTCAATCAGCCCCAGCATTTT. This codes for CASSHDLYRVNQPQHF.